The 7 T cell receptor beta chains presented below share a single source sample, sequenced in a study of post-analysis software for immune sequencing data. Study-wide points: When patients were compared with controls, four to six TRBV segments were more frequent, TRBV5-6, TRBV5-1 and TRBV20-1 among them.

The antigens of these receptors remain unknown. Sequencing libraries made from TCR beta cDNA carried unique molecular identifiers. TCRdb called the PCR reads again in MiXCR, with one record for every CDR3 protein. The table includes under 650,000 distinct CDR3 sequences, roughly 47% detected once. Sample: blood. The receptor set was obtained from a girl between 5 and 17 years old with multiple sclerosis.

The chain links TRBV27 to TRBJ2-7; 8 bases match TRBD1. Looked up from germline, CDR1 is MNHEY and CDR2 is SMNVEV (reference sequence). This CDR3 contains 15 residues. Trimming removed 6 bases from V and 2 bases from J; junction bases left unmatched: 9. The CDR3 nucleotides are TGTGCCAGCAGATACGAGACAGGGGCCCCCTACGAGCAGTACTTC. Translating gives CASRYETGAPYEQYF.

The chain employs TRBV12-3 or TRBV12-4 and TRBJ2-1, with 7 nucleotides matching TRBD2. The J call may be mistaken, given a closer DNA end match to TRBJ2-7. The CDR3 consists of 15 residues. The CDR3 DNA reads TGTGCCAGCAGTTTCCGACTAGCAGGATACAATGAGCAGTACTTC. Protein product: CASSFRLAGYNEQYF.

The genes are TRBV5-1 and TRBJ1-1; D is unresolved. Germline V CDR1 and CDR2: SGHRS, YFSETQ. Trimming left V 0 bases short and J 6 bases short, with 9 bases between. This CDR3 region has 13 residues. The CDR3 nucleotides read TGCGCCAGCAGCTTGGCCGGCAGGTCTGAAGCTTTCTTT. Translation: CASSLAGRSEAFF.

This clonotype was counted a few times. The CDR3 DNA reads as TGTGCCAGCAGCTGGCCCGGAACACCCCTCCACTTT. Protein product: CASSWPGTPLHF. The V call is TRBV5-6, the J call TRBJ1-6; D is unclear. The ends were cut back, 3 bases at V and 11 bases at J, with 9 bases in the middle. This CDR3 contains 12 residues. Germline CDR1 is SGHDT and CDR2 is YYEEEE.

This clonotype was found a few times. This CDR3 is CASSSSGLSAKNIQYF. CDR3 sequence (DNA): TGTGCCAGCAGCTCTTCAGGTTTGTCGGCCAAAAACATTCAGTACTTC. The chain links TRBV7-2 to TRBJ2-4; no definite D call. The length of the CDR3 is 16 residues. Germline values: CDR1 SGHTA, CDR2 FQGNSA. V lost 4 bases, J lost 1 base, and 14 bases lay in between. The full variable domain, completed using reference TRBV7-2 and TRBJ2-4, is GAGVSQSPSNKVTEKGKDVELRCDPISGHTALYWYRQSLGQGLEFLIYFQGNSAPDKSGLPSDRFSAERTGGSVSTLTIQRTQQEDSAVYLCASSSSGLSAKNIQYFGAGTRLSVL.

V gene TRBV7-7 combines with J gene TRBJ2-4; D ambiguous. The better agreement between TRBJ2-5 and the DNA end casts doubt on the J call. The CDR3 extends over 14 amino acids. CDR1 is SSHAT and CDR2 is FNYEAQ in the germline V gene (reference sequence). DNA for the CDR3: TGTGCTACCACCCAGGTTCGAAATCAAGAGACCCAGTACTTC. Translating it yields CATTQVRNQETQYF.

This clonotype has a handful of counts. The chain carries TRBV5-1 and TRBJ2-7, with TRBD1 as a possible D gene (6 bases). The V end was cut by 5 bases, the J end by 1 base, with 10 bases between. This CDR3 is 13 amino acids long. Germline CDR1 reads SGHRS; CDR2 reads YFSETQ. For the CDR3, the DNA is TGCGCCAGCAGTTGGGACAAGTCCTACGAGCAGTACTTC. It codes for CASSWDKSYEQYF.